This T cell receptor beta chain appears in the sequencing data of a study of blood T cell repertoires in COVID-19. Profiling relied on immunoSEQ multiplex PCR, and the TCRdb table lists in-frame clones only, not all of them. The table records some 250,000 clones, approximately 88% of them present only once. The CDR3 spans 14 residues. Germline-derived CDR1 and CDR2 are SGHDN and FVKESK. Trimming cost V 3 bases and J 4 bases, with 10 bases left between them. There are many counts of this clone. Other DNA variants within this sample encode the same CDR3. The TCR comes from a man aged 35 to 55 with acute or convalescent COVID-19. The V gene is TRBV14, the J gene TRBJ2-1, with TRBD2 as a possible D gene (7 bases). Material: peripheral blood. The CDR3 protein is CASSQGGPYNEQFF. In DNA, the CDR3 is TGTGCCAGCAGCCAGGGGGGGCCTTACAATGAGCAGTTCTTC.